This T cell receptor (beta chain) is drawn from a study of T-cell reconstitution after alpha-beta-depleted transplantation in children. Unique molecular identifiers tagged the TCRbeta library. TCRdb recomputed calls from the PCR reads with MiXCR, one row per CDR3 protein. Counted here are 500,000 to 750,000 distinct CDR3 sequences, 20% to 30% occurring once; the ten biggest clones make up approximately 33%. V gave up 0 bases and J gave up 4 bases, with 11 bases separating them. The CDR3 length is 15 residues. Germline loops: CDR1 SGHRS, CDR2 YFSETQ. Comments on this clonotype: The target antigen is unknown.

Overall study findings and caveats: Some patients showed high day-60 TCRbeta diversity, which derived from surviving recipient T cells and thymic progenitors. Counts and diversity of T cells one year after transplant came mostly from newly produced T cells. The study reportedly traced alpha-beta T cells about two months after transplant to several hundred expanded graft clones.

The source of this sequence is a boy under three years old with Wiskott-Aldrich syndrome, due to receive a stem cell transplant. The rearrangement joins TRBV5-1 to TRBJ1-5, with D perhaps TRBD1 (6 bases). Sample: PBMCs, taken before TCRalphabeta/CD19-depleted stem cell transplant. The CDR3 here is CASSLGDRTNQPQHF. DNA of the CDR3: TGCGCCAGCAGCTTGGGTGACAGGACAAATCAGCCCCAGCATTTT.